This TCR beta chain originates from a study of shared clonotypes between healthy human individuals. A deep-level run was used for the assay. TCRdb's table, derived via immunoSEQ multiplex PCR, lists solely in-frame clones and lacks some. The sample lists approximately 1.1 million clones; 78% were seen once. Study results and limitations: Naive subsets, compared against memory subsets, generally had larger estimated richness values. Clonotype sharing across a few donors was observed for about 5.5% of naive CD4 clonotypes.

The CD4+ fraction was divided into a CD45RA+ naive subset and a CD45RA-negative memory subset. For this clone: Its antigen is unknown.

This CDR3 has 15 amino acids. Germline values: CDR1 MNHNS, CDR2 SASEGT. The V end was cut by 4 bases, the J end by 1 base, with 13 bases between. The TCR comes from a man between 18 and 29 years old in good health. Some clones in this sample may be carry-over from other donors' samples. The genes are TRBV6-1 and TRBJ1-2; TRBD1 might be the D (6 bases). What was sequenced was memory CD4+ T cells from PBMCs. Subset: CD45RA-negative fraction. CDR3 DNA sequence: TGTGCCAGCAGTGCCCCGACAGGACTTAACTATGGCTACACCTTC. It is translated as CASSAPTGLNYGYTF.